This entry lists 29 T cell receptor beta chains sequenced from one sample in a study. MiXCR, applied by TCRdb to the RT-PCR reads, yields one record per CDR3 protein. Of fewer than 800,000 distinct CDR3 sequences listed, 14% are singletons. What was sequenced was memory CD4+ T cells from blood. These receptors came from a female donor in good health, serving as a healthy control.

The table lists this clonotype with many counts. V gene TRBV10-3 combines with J gene TRBJ2-7; D is ambiguous. V was clipped by 0 bases and J by 3 bases, with 15 bases between them. Germline V CDR1 and CDR2: ENHRY, SYGVKD. This CDR3 is 16 amino acids long. CDR3 sequence: CAISESASSALYEQYF. The DNA for the CDR3 is TGTGCCATCAGTGAGTCGGCTTCGTCAGCCCTCTACGAGCAGTACTTC.

This clonotype was seen only a few times. The chain is built from TRBV10-2 and TRBJ1-1; 9 bases match TRBD1. Trimming at V came to 8 bases and at J to 4 bases, leaving 5 bases not matched to a gene. This CDR3 is built from 13 residues. CDR1 is WSHSY and CDR2 is SAAADI in the germline V gene. The CDR3 region is CASHRGRFTEAFF. Here the CDR3 DNA reads TGCGCCAGCCACAGGGGGCGCTTCACTGAAGCTTTCTTT.

This clonotype was counted at least ten times. The chain carries TRBV6-5 and TRBJ2-3; D gene unclear. Germline V CDR1 and CDR2: MNHEY, SVGAGI. This CDR3 is built from 16 residues. V gave up 6 bases and J gave up 1 base, with 17 bases separating them. This chain's CDR3 is CASSEPPGSGTDTQYF. In nucleotides, the CDR3 is TGTGCCAGCAGCGAACCCCCTGGGTCGGGCACAGATACGCAGTATTTT.

This clonotype was seen ten or more times. The chain has TRBV9 and TRBJ2-7; 10 bases map to TRBD1. Germline CDR1 reads SGDLS; CDR2 reads YYNGEE. The CDR3 runs to 15 residues. V was clipped by 0 bases and J by 4 bases; unmatched bases: 4. The CDR3 DNA is TGTGCCAGCAGCGTAGGGCCGGGACAGGGGTACGAGCAGTACTTC. Its protein product is CASSVGPGQGYEQYF.

This clonotype came up once. The rearrangement joins TRBV12-3 or TRBV12-4 to TRBJ2-6; maybe TRBD2 (5 bases). The length of the CDR3 is 15 residues. V lost 6 bases and J lost 1, with 10 bases in between. CDR3 bases: TGTGCCAGCAGATCCCGGGATTCTGGGGCCAACGTCCTGACTTTC. It translates to CASRSRDSGANVLTF.

This clonotype has a handful of counts. The chain employs TRBV20-1 and TRBJ2-7; perhaps D is TRBD1 or TRBD2 (6 bases each). The CDR3 has 13 amino acids. The germline V and J ends were trimmed by 6 bases and 5 bases, with 17 bases remaining between them. Germline CDR1 reads DFQATT; CDR2 reads SNEGSKA (reference sequence). Here the CDR3 reads CSAPLGGLDEQYF. CDR3 in DNA: TGCAGTGCCCCCCTAGGGGGGTTGGACGAGCAGTACTTC.

The chain is built from TRBV3-1 and TRBJ2-3; no clear D. Between the trimmed V and J ends, which lost 3 bases and 6 bases, there was a span of 16 bases. CDR3 size: 15 residues. Looked up from germline, CDR1 is LGHDT and CDR2 is YNNKEL (reference sequence). CDR3 region: CASSQGSGVRDTQYF. CDR3 DNA: TGTGCCAGCAGCCAGGGTTCAGGAGTTCGGGATACGCAGTATTTT.

CDR3 protein: CASSPRTSLLNEQYF. The CDR3 coding sequence is TGTGCCAGCAGCCCACGGACTAGCCTATTGAACGAGCAGTACTTC. V gene TRBV7-8 combines with J gene TRBJ2-7; 8 positions agree with TRBD2. The CDR3 sequence is 15 residues long. With 5 bases clipped from V and 5 bases from J, the junction kept 11 bases outside the gene matches. Germline V gives CDR1 SGHVS, CDR2 FQNEAQ.

This clonotype was seen many times. V is TRBV6-2 or TRBV6-3 and J is TRBJ2-1; 14 bases align to TRBD2. The V and J ends lost 6 bases and 12 bases, in that order; junction bases with no gene match: 10. The CDR3 length is 15 residues. Germline CDR1 MNHEY, CDR2 SVGEGT. CDR3 loop: CASRQPGLAGEGQFF. DNA of the CDR3: TGTGCCAGCAGACAACCGGGACTAGCGGGAGAGGGGCAGTTCTTC.

V is TRBV7-9 and J is TRBJ2-7; D might be TRBD2 (6 bases). The CDR3 is 14 amino acids. Trimming removed 5 bases from V and 1 base from J, with 12 bases in between. Germline V gives CDR1 SEHNR, CDR2 FQNEAQ (reference sequence). In DNA, the CDR3 is TGTGCCAGCAGCCTCCGGGACTGGTCCTACGAGCAGTACTTC. This sequence encodes CASSLRDWSYEQYF.

The chain combines TRBV6-5 with TRBJ1-5; a possible D gene is TRBD1 (6 bases). Germline loops: CDR1 MNHEY, CDR2 SVGAGI. The CDR3 sequence is 13 residues long. V was shortened by 5 bases and J by 8 bases, with 13 bases between the two germline ends. The CDR3, as DNA: TGTGCCAGCAGTCCGTTGACAGGAGAGCCCCAGCATTTT. Residues: CASSPLTGEPQHF.

This clonotype has a handful of counts. The chain links TRBV4-1 to TRBJ1-5, with a possible D match to TRBD1 (6 bases). Germline assignment: CDR1 MGHRA and CDR2 YSYEKL. V was trimmed by 4 bases and J by 6 bases, leaving 13 bases between them. The CDR3 has 14 residues. CDR3 coding DNA: TGCGCCAGCAGCCTGGGGGGGGCAAGTCAGCCCCAGCATTTT. It yields the protein CASSLGGASQPQHF.

This clonotype occurred many times. The chain has TRBV28 and TRBJ2-1; maybe TRBD2 (6 bases). This CDR3 is 15 amino acids long. The germline V and J ends were trimmed by 5 bases and 5 bases, with 16 bases remaining between them. The V gene's germline CDR1 is MDHEN and CDR2 SYDVKM. The CDR3, as DNA: TGTGCCAGCAGTCTAGCGACGGTTATCGACAATGAGCAGTTCTTC. This encodes CASSLATVIDNEQFF.

This clonotype was detected a few times. The rearrangement joins TRBV3-1 to TRBJ1-2, with D perhaps matching TRBD1 (5 bases). This CDR3 region has 12 residues. With 6 bases removed from V and 3 bases from J, the gap between germline ends came to 8 bases. Germline-derived CDR1 and CDR2 are LGHDT and YNNKEL (reference sequence). The CDR3 sequence is CASSRQYYGYTF. The CDR3, as DNA: TGTGCCAGCAGTCGACAGTACTATGGCTACACCTTC.

This clonotype was counted a few times. This sequence joins TRBV29-1 and TRBJ1-1; the D is unclear. Germline loops: CDR1 SQVTM, CDR2 ANQGSEA. The CDR3 is 11 residues long. The germline V and J ends were trimmed by 0 bases and 6 bases, with 5 bases remaining between them. CDR3 in DNA: TGCAGCGTTGAAGATCTTCCTGAAGCTTTCTTT. Its translation: CSVEDLPEAFF.

The CDR3 DNA is TGTGCCAGCAGCGAGAGGGACTTTCTGGAGACCCAGTACTTC. Its protein product is CASSERDFLETQYF. This chain links TRBV28 with TRBJ2-5; D perhaps matches TRBD2 (6 bases). Between the trimmed V and J ends, which lost 6 bases and 5 bases, there was a span of 16 bases. Germline assignment: CDR1 MDHEN and CDR2 SYDVKM. The CDR3 totals 14 residues.

Remarks on this clonotype: This CDR3 fails to terminate in the conserved phenylalanine or tryptophan, so it likely reflects a read error. This chain uses TRBV10-1 with TRBJ1-2; the match to TRBD1 covers 7 bases. The ends lost 3 bases at V and 0 bases at J; junction bases unmatched: 7. Looked up from germline, CDR1 is WNHNN and CDR2 is SYGVQD (reference sequence). The CDR3 has 16 residues. DNA of the CDR3: TGCGCCAGCAGTGATGGGACAGCCCGATCTAACTATGGCTACACCCTC. As protein: CASSDGTARSNYGYTL.

The genes are TRBV12-3 or TRBV12-4 and TRBJ1-1; weak D call: TRBD1 (6 bases). V was shortened by 5 bases and J by 1 base, with 11 bases between the two germline ends. CDR3 size: 14 residues. The CDR3 sequence: CASSPAGQNTEAFF. CDR3 sequence (DNA): TGTGCCAGCAGTCCCGCGGGACAGAACACTGAAGCTTTCTTT.

Notes on this clonotype: At one of its ends the junction is not consistent with the germline gene, which may arise from a read error. The rearrangement uses TRBV20-1 and TRBJ2-5, with D perhaps assigned TRBD1 or TRBD2 (5 bases each). This CDR3 has 11 residues. Germline V gives CDR1 DFQATT, CDR2 SNEGSKA (reference sequence). The DNA of the CDR3 is TGCAGTGCTAGAGCCGGGACCCAGATTAACTTC. Translation: CSARAGTQINF.

This clonotype was observed at least ten times. Here the CDR3 reads CSVDGLNYGYTF. The CDR3 nucleotides are TGCAGCGTTGACGGCCTAAACTATGGCTACACCTTC. V usage is TRBV29-1 and J usage is TRBJ1-2, with D unclear. The germline V and J ends were trimmed by 3 bases and 2 bases, with 7 bases remaining between them. The CDR3 is 12 amino acids. Germline CDR1 is SQVTM and CDR2 is ANQGSEA.

There are many counts of this clonotype. The chain links TRBV29-1 to TRBJ1-2; tentatively, D is TRBD1 (5 bases). Germline-derived CDR1 and CDR2 are SQVTM and ANQGSEA. The CDR3 contains 16 residues. The V gene lost 1 base and the J gene lost 4 bases, with 19 bases spanning the gap. This CDR3 reads CSVEGFQEGLRYGYTF. DNA of the CDR3: TGCAGCGTTGAAGGTTTTCAGGAGGGGCTTCGCTATGGCTACACCTTC.

The genes are TRBV5-5 and TRBJ1-1; D unclear. The CDR3 length is 15 residues. Germline V gene lookup returns CDR1 SGHKS and CDR2 YYEKEE (reference sequence). V was trimmed by 0 bases and J by 0 bases, leaving 9 bases between them. The CDR3 DNA reads TGTGCCAGCAGCTTGGGATTAAGGTTGAACACTGAAGCTTTCTTT. Its translation is CASSLGLRLNTEAFF.

This clonotype was seen at least ten times. This chain uses TRBV20-1 with TRBJ2-5; 8 bases agree with TRBD1. The CDR3 is made up of 16 amino acids. Germline V gene lookup returns CDR1 DFQATT and CDR2 SNEGSKA (reference sequence). V lost 3 bases and J lost 0; bases outside the gene matches: 9. The CDR3 protein is CSASPASGGHQETQYF. Written as DNA, the CDR3 is TGCAGTGCTAGCCCCGCATCAGGGGGCCACCAAGAGACCCAGTACTTC.

This clonotype has more than one count but fewer than ten. The chain couples TRBV3-1 to TRBJ1-2; D gene uncertain. Trimming cost V 4 bases and J 3 bases, with 9 bases left between them. This CDR3 comprises 13 residues. Germline CDR1 reads LGHDT; CDR2 reads YNNKEL (reference sequence). The CDR3 DNA reads TGTGCCAGCAGCCCGCGGAGGGACTATGGCTACACCTTC. Its translation: CASSPRRDYGYTF.

This chain uses TRBV9 with TRBJ2-2; 7 nucleotides match TRBD1. The trim removed 4 bases at V and 3 bases at J, leaving 12 bases unmatched. Per germline, CDR1 SGDLS and CDR2 YYNGEE. This CDR3 spans 17 amino acids. CDR3 in amino acids: CASSLTSRGMDTGELFF. The CDR3 DNA reads as TGTGCCAGCAGCTTGACAAGCAGGGGGATGGACACCGGGGAGCTGTTTTTT.

The chain employs TRBV28 and TRBJ2-5; 8 bases align to TRBD2. There are 15 residues in the CDR3. The J segment lost 5 bases and the V segment lost 3 bases, leaving 8 bases of the junction unmatched. Germline CDR1 reads MDHEN; CDR2 reads SYDVKM. The CDR3, as DNA: TGTGCCAGCAGTTTGGGCGGGAGGCGGGAGGAGACCCAGTACTTC. This gives the protein CASSLGGRREETQYF.

The CDR3 coding sequence is TGTGCCAGCAGCTTAGGGGCAGGCAATAATTCACCCCTCCACTTT. Its protein product is CASSLGAGNNSPLHF. J is TRBJ1-6 and V is TRBV7-3; possibly TRBD1 for D (5 bases). Germline-derived CDR1 and CDR2 are SGHTA and FQGTGA. The germline V and J ends were trimmed by 2 bases and 5 bases, with 10 bases remaining between them. CDR3 length: 15 residues. Together with reference TRBV7-3 and TRBJ1-6, the CDR3 gives the full variable domain: GAGVSQTPSNKVTEKGKYVELRCDPISGHTALYWYRQSLGQGPEFLIYFQGTGAADDSGLPNDRFFAVRPEGSVSTLKIQRTERGDSAVYLCASSLGAGNNSPLHFGNGTRLTVT.

This clonotype has ten or more counts. V gene TRBV20-1 combines with J gene TRBJ2-2; D not resolved. CDR3 length: 14 amino acids. V lost 4 bases, J lost 3 bases, and 12 bases lay in between. CDR1 is DFQATT and CDR2 is SNEGSKA in the germline V gene (reference sequence). In DNA, the CDR3 is TGCAGTGCTACCCCTAGAAGGGACACCGGGGAGCTGTTTTTT. Its protein is CSATPRRDTGELFF.

To note about this clonotype: Since the CDR3 does not end with the conserved phenylalanine or tryptophan, this likely comes from a read error. The DNA is omitted, as the CDR3 cannot be located on it reliably, and the CDR3 follows TCRdb's listing. The V call is TRBV29-1, the J call TRBJ2-3; no check of the table's D call, TRBD1, against the DNA was made. The length of the CDR3 is 13 amino acids, counting both ends. Germline CDR1 SQVTM, CDR2 ANQGSEA. CDR3 protein: CSVEGQSGGKRYA.